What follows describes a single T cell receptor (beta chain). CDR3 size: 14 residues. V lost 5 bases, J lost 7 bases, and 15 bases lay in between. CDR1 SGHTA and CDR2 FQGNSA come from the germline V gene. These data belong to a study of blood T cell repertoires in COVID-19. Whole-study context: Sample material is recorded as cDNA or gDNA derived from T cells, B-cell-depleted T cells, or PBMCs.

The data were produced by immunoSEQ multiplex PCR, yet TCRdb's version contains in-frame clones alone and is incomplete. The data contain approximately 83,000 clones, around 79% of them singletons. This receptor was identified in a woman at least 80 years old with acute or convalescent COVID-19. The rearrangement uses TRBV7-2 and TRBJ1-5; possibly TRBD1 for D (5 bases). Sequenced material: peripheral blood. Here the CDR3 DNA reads TGTGCCAGCAGCCAACAGGCCGCGGGGCAGCCCCAGCATTTT. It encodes CASSQQAAGQPQHF.